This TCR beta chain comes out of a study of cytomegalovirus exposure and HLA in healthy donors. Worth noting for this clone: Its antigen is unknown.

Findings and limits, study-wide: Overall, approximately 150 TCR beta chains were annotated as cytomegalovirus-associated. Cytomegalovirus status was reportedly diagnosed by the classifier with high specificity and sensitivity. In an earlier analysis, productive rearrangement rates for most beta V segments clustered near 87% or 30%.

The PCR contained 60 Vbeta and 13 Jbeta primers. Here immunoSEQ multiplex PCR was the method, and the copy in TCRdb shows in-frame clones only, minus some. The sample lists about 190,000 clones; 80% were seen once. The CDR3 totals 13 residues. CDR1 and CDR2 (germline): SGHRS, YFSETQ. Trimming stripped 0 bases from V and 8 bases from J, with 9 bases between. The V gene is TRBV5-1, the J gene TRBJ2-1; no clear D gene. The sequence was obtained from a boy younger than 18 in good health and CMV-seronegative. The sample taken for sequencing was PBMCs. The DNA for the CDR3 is TGCGCCAGCAGCTTGGAAGGCGGATATGAGCAGTTCTTC. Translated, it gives CASSLEGGYEQFF.